The clone carrying this T cell receptor (beta chain) was seen repeatedly, ten times or more. Its antigen is undetermined. The V end lost 5 bases, the J end lost 5 bases, and 19 bases lay between the germline ends. The length of the CDR3 is 16 residues. Each CDR3 protein gets one entry after TCRdb re-called the 5' RACE reads with MiXCR. The sample records fewer than 550,000 distinct CDR3 sequences, approximately 5.3% being singletons. This sample is part of a study of CD8 T cells in ankylosing spondylitis. Study results and caveats: What seemed typical of ankylosing spondylitis blood was a TCR beta motif built from roughly eight highly homologous variants.

The clonotype was recovered from a male donor with ankylosing spondylitis. This chain joins TRBV12-3 or TRBV12-4 and TRBJ1-5; TRBD1 is a possible D gene (5 bases). Specimen: blood, either unsorted or a sorted T cell fraction (not recorded which). The CDR3 nucleotides are TGTGCCAGCAGTCGACGACCCGGGACGTGGGATCAGCCCCAGCATTTT. This codes for CASSRRPGTWDQPQHF.